This is a list of T cell receptor beta chains from one sample in a study of identical twins. TCRdb re-derived calls from the 5' RACE reads in MiXCR, one entry per CDR3 protein. The sample has under 300,000 distinct CDR3 sequences; roughly 8.7% are singletons. The same specimen was also included in a second study, on yellow fever vaccine responses in identical twins.

The sequencing sample was made of CD8+ T cells sorted from blood. The receptors here all came from a woman younger than 30 in good health. Each CDR3 is given without its conserved first and last residue. Only some rows state a clone size, as once, few, many or a class for expanded clones.

J gene | clone size | V gene | CDR3 protein
TRBJ2-3 | NA | TRBV10-3 | AISRTAYRSTDTQY
TRBJ1-5 | few | TRBV6-1 | ASTLLGMANQPQH
TRBJ2-3 | NA | TRBV3-1 | ASSQYIGTSGGISTDTQY
TRBJ2-3 | few | TRBV7-2 | ASGGGGDSTDTQY
TRBJ2-1 | few | TRBV28 | ASSLPTPGTGDYNEQF
TRBJ2-3 | many | TRBV20-1 | SASARVNTDTQY
TRBJ2-6 | few | TRBV13 | ASSFRSGANVLT
TRBJ2-7 | NA | TRBV12-3/TRBV12-4 | ASKINYEQY
TRBJ2-1 | many | TRBV29-1 | SVIHYREGSYNEQF
TRBJ2-1 | many | TRBV12-3/TRBV12-4 | ASLAVSYNEQF
TRBJ2-7 | few | TRBV29-1 | SVERTSGPYEQY
TRBJ2-3 | few | TRBV7-8 | ASSYAGGGTDTQY
TRBJ2-3 | NA | TRBV5-1 | ASSSLDDGGDTQY
TRBJ2-7 | many | TRBV27 | ASSLSQTPAYEQY
TRBJ2-3 | few | TRBV9 | ASSVAPRQEKNTDTQY
TRBJ2-1 | NA | TRBV27 | ASRGQGAKNEQF
TRBJ2-3 | NA | TRBV7-9 | ASSGWVESTQY
TRBJ2-7 | many | TRBV15 | ATSRRGLDPYEQY
TRBJ2-2 | many | TRBV29-1 | SAVNPDSEPNTGELF
TRBJ2-1 | NA | TRBV29-1 | SVDWTGLDNEQF
TRBJ2-3 | NA | TRBV5-5 | ASSLRFIGQVGDTQY
TRBJ2-7 | few | TRBV12-3/TRBV12-4 | ASSLLLYEQY
TRBJ2-7 | few | TRBV5-1 | ASSLVGGREQY
TRBJ2-6 | few | TRBV15 | ATSDRTGAGWANVLT
TRBJ1-2 | many | TRBV27 | ASSSRQGPNYGYT
TRBJ1-5 | few | TRBV5-1 | ASSPTGSSNQPQH
TRBJ2-1 | few | TRBV27 | ASSLAGLGNEQF
TRBJ2-1 | few | TRBV6-1 | ASSDRTSGGDNEQF
TRBJ2-7 | NA | TRBV7-8 | ASAPGTGGRYYYEQY
TRBJ1-1 | many | TRBV28 | ASTSPILGGTEAF
TRBJ2-3 | many | TRBV12-3/TRBV12-4 | ASTLEGASTDTQY
TRBJ2-7 | NA | TRBV7-9 | ASSPHRGYEQY
TRBJ2-5 | few | TRBV6-2/TRBV6-3 | ASRGPTWETQY
TRBJ1-5 | few | TRBV5-1 | ASRGRRQIDQPQH
TRBJ1-1 | NA | TRBV5-6 | ASSFTRSEAF
TRBJ1-4 | many | TRBV7-2 | ASSLFLGDEKLF
TRBJ2-7 | few | TRBV6-2/TRBV6-3 | ASSYDSQDSYEQY